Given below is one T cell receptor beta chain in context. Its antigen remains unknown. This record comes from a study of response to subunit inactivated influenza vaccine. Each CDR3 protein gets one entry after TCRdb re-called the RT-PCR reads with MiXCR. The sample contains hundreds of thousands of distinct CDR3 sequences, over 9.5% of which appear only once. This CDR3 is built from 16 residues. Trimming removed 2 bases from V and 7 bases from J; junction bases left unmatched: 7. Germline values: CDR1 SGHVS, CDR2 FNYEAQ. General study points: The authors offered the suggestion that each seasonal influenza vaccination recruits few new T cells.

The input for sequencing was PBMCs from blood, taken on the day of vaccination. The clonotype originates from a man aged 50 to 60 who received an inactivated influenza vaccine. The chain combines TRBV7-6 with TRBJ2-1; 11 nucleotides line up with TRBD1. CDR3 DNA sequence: TGTGCCAGCAGCTTACGCCCCCGGGACAGGGGGAATGAGCAGTTCTTC. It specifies CASSLRPRDRGNEQFF.